Presented here are 5 T cell receptor beta chains from one specimen sequenced in a study of T cell changes during pregnancy in multiple sclerosis. Measured with immunoSEQ multiplex PCR; TCRdb has only the in-frame clones, and not every one. The sample holds around 54,000 clones, about 90% seen once. Sequencing was performed on CD4+ T cells from peripheral blood mononuclear cells, taken after pregnancy. The receptors were gathered from a female donor in good health, enrolled as a control in a pregnancy study.

This chain uses TRBV12-5 with TRBJ1-3, with D uncertain. Germline-derived CDR1 and CDR2 are LGHNT and FRNRAP. V was cut by 7 bases and J by 0 bases, with 16 bases left in between. This CDR3 contains 16 residues. The CDR3 sequence is CASAKNQDISGNTIYF. The CDR3 DNA sequence: TGTGCTAGTGCCAAAAATCAAGACATCTCTGGAAACACCATATATTTT. The variable domain in full, with the rest retrieved from reference TRBV12-5 and TRBJ1-3, is DARVTQTPRHKVTEMGQEVTMRCQPILGHNTVFWYRQTMMQGLELLAYFRNRAPLDDSGMPKDRFSAEMPDATLATLKIQPSEPRDSAVYFCASAKNQDISGNTIYFGEGSWLTVV.

The chain employs TRBV2 and TRBJ2-1, with 9 bases that match TRBD2. V gave up 2 bases and J gave up 10 bases; unmatched junction bases: 36. The CDR3 runs 24 residues. Per germline, CDR1 SNHLY and CDR2 FYNNEI. In nucleotides, the CDR3 is TGTGCCAGCAGTGAAATCCTCATCCTCTTAGCGGGAGAGGTATCACACCCGGAGAGGGGGGAGCAGTTCTTC. Protein sequence: CASSEILILLAGEVSHPERGEQFF.

The rearrangement joins TRBV28 to TRBJ2-3; TRBD2 aligns across 7 bases. The junction had 13 bases not matched to a gene; V was cut back by 4 bases and J by 3 bases. CDR3 length equals 17 residues. Germline lookup yields CDR1 MDHEN and CDR2 SYDVKM. Here the CDR3 reads CASSSPYRLAETDTQYF. The CDR3 bases are TGTGCCAGCAGTTCCCCCTACCGTCTAGCGGAAACAGATACGCAGTATTTT.

In the case of this clone: Other DNA sequences in this sample translate to the same CDR3. The chain couples TRBV5-4 to TRBJ2-7; TRBD2 matches at 11 bases. The CDR3 runs 16 residues. J was trimmed by 7 bases and V by 4 bases; bases with no gene match: 13. Per germline, CDR1 SGHNT and CDR2 YYREEE (reference sequence). The CDR3 spells CASSLYGSGRANEQYF. CDR3 sequence (DNA): TGTGCCAGCAGCCTTTACGGTAGCGGGAGGGCCAATGAGCAGTACTTC.

The V and J genes are TRBV4-1 and TRBJ2-3; 16 nucleotides match TRBD2. Germline-derived CDR1 and CDR2 are MGHRA and YSYEKL. The CDR3 covers 18 residues. Germline trimming cut 4 bases from V and 1 base from J; bases unmatched to any gene: 5. This CDR3 reads CASSRSGLAGGGTDTQYF. The CDR3, as DNA: TGCGCCAGCAGCCGCTCGGGACTAGCGGGGGGGGGCACAGATACGCAGTATTTT.